The 11 T cell receptor beta chains below come from one sample, sequenced in a study of blood T cells in healthy people across ages. A sample-barcoded 5' primer and a J-beta primer mix were used in a second PCR of roughly 6 to 11 cycles. TCRdb itself ran the 5' RACE reads through MiXCR, one entry per CDR3 protein. Here the sample spans about 800,000 distinct CDR3 sequences, roughly 25% being singletons. These data were also reused for a study on T cells of mothers and their children.

Specimen: blood. These receptors all come from a boy aged 5-17 years in good health.

This clonotype was picked up many times. The chain has TRBV29-1 and TRBJ2-1; 9 nucleotides match TRBD2. The junction had 12 bases not matched to a gene; V was cut back by 7 bases and J by 2 bases. In germline, CDR1 is SQVTM, CDR2 ANQGSEA. CDR3 length: 16 residues. CDR3 amino acids: CSATKGGGGTYNEQFF. The CDR3 nucleotides read TGCAGCGCGACTAAAGGCGGGGGGGGTACCTACAATGAGCAGTTCTTC.

This clonotype occurred a few times. The gene calls are TRBV7-6 and TRBJ2-1, with 13 positions matching TRBD2. The CDR3 sequence is 13 residues long. Trimming cost V 5 bases and J 8 bases; bases outside gene matches: 0. Germline loops: CDR1 SGHVS, CDR2 FNYEAQ. The CDR3 region has the DNA TGTGCCAGCAGCACTAGCGGGAGGGATGAGCAGTTCTTC. It yields the protein CASSTSGRDEQFF.

This clonotype was recorded at least ten times. The chain is built from TRBV27 and TRBJ1-1; perhaps TRBD1 as D (5 bases). CDR1 and CDR2 from the germline V gene are MNHEY and SMNVEV (reference sequence). V was trimmed by 4 bases and J by 1 base, leaving 7 bases between them. CDR3 length: 13 residues. The CDR3: CASSWGRNTEAFF. CDR3 sequence (DNA): TGTGCCAGCAGTTGGGGCAGGAACACTGAAGCTTTCTTT.

This chain's CDR3 is CASSQTGTSGEQYF. The DNA of the CDR3 is TGTGCCAGCAGCCAAACCGGGACTAGCGGAGAGCAGTACTTC. V and J are TRBV4-2 and TRBJ2-7; 11 nucleotides align to TRBD2. Germline V gene data show CDR1 as LGHNA and CDR2 as YNFKEQ. J gave up 7 bases and V 2 bases, and 4 bases lay outside the gene matches. This CDR3 is 14 amino acids long.

The chain carries TRBV29-1 and TRBJ2-5; the D is unclear. The CDR3 is made up of 12 amino acids. Germline assignment: CDR1 SQVTM and CDR2 ANQGSEA. Trimming cost V 1 base and J 5 bases, with 8 bases left between them. This CDR3 reads CSVEVVGETQYF. DNA for the CDR3: TGCAGCGTTGAAGTGGTTGGGGAGACCCAGTACTTC.

Only a few counts were recorded for this clonotype. The V call is TRBV7-9, the J call TRBJ1-1; D unresolved. This CDR3 has 15 residues. The germline gives CDR1 SEHNR, CDR2 FQNEAQ (reference sequence). The V end lost 5 bases, the J end lost 0 bases, and 13 bases lay between the germline ends. The CDR3 DNA follows: TGTGCCAGCAGCACCCAAGTCGGACTGAACACTGAAGCTTTCTTT. It is translated as CASSTQVGLNTEAFF.

The V and J genes are TRBV2 and TRBJ1-2, with a tentative D call TRBD1 (6 bases). CDR1 is SNHLY and CDR2 is FYNNEI in the germline V gene. This CDR3 contains 13 residues. Trimming took 3 bases from V and 8 from J, leaving 13 bases between them. In nucleotides, the CDR3 is TGTGCCAGCAGTGACCTCGGGGGCCGAGGCTACACCTTC. Its translation is CASSDLGGRGYTF.

In this sample, this clonotype turned up a few times. The chain has TRBV9 and TRBJ1-1; D is uncertain. Trimming removed 3 bases from V and 10 bases from J, with 16 bases in between. Germline V gene sequence: CDR1 SGDLS, CDR2 YYNGEE. This CDR3 spans 13 amino acids. The CDR3 here is CASSEGAASGAFF. The CDR3 nucleotides are TGTGCCAGCAGCGAGGGCGCAGCGAGTGGAGCTTTCTTT.

The V gene is TRBV20-1, the J gene TRBJ2-7; 9 nucleotides align to TRBD2. The CDR3 is 14 residues long. The junction had 12 bases not matched to a gene; V was cut back by 6 bases and J by 6 bases. CDR1 DFQATT and CDR2 SNEGSKA come from the germline V gene (reference sequence). The CDR3 is CSAAYERGVTEQYF. DNA for the CDR3: TGCAGTGCCGCATATGAGCGGGGGGTTACCGAGCAGTACTTC.

This clonotype has only a few counts. The rearrangement links TRBV4-3 to TRBJ2-5; D not resolved. This CDR3 has 15 amino acids. V dropped 1 base and J dropped 1 base, with 10 bases sitting between them. CDR1 and CDR2 from the germline V gene are LGHNA and YSLEER. CDR3 DNA sequence: TGCGCCAGCAGCCAAGGGACGGCGTTCCAAGAGACCCAGTACTTC. This sequence encodes CASSQGTAFQETQYF.

There are a few counts of this clonotype. This sequence joins TRBV6-2 or TRBV6-3 and TRBJ2-1, with 8 bases identical to TRBD2. Unmatched junction bases numbered 8, after V lost 10 bases and J lost 6 bases. In germline, CDR1 is MNHEY, CDR2 SVGEGT. The CDR3 extends over 13 amino acids. CDR3 DNA: TGTGCCACTAGGGGACTAGACCCCAATGAGCAGTTCTTC. This codes for CATRGLDPNEQFF.